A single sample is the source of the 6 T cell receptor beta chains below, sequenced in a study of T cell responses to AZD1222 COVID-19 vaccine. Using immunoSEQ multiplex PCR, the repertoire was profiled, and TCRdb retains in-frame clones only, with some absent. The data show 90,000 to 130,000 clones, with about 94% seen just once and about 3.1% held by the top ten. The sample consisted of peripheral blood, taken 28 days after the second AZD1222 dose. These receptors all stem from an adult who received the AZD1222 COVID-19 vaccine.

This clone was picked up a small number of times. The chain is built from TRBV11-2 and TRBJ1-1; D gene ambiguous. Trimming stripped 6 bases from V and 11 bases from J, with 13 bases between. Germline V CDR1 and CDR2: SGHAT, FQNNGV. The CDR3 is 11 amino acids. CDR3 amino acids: CASSRSENAFF. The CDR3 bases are TGTGCCAGCAGTCGAAGTGAGAACGCTTTCTTT.

The CDR3 region has the DNA TGCAGCGTTGAACCTACAGGATCTCAGTACTTC. Amino acid sequence: CSVEPTGSQYF. The V gene is TRBV29-1, the J gene TRBJ2-5; possible D gene TRBD1, 5 bases. The CDR3 length is 11 residues. V lost 2 bases to trimming and J lost 11 bases, with 12 bases between them. Germline values: CDR1 SQVTM, CDR2 ANQGSEA.

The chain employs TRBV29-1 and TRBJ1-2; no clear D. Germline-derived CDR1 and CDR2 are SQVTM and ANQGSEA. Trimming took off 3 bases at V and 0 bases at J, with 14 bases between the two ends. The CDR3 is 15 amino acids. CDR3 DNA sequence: TGCAGCGTTGACCCCACAGCCCGAGCTAACTATGGCTACACCTTC. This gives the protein CSVDPTARANYGYTF.

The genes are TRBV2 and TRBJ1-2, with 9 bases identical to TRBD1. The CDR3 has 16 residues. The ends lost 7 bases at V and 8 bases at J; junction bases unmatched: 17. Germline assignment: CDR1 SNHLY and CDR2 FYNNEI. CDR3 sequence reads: CASIYHPGQGTLGYTF. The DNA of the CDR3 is TGTGCCAGCATCTACCATCCGGGACAGGGTACATTAGGCTACACCTTC.

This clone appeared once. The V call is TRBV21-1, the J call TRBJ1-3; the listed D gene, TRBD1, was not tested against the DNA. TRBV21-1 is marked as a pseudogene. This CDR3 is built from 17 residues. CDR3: CASSTVERTGTGNTIYF. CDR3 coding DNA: TGTGCCAGCAGCACCGTGGAAAGGACAGGGACTGGAAACACCATATATTTT.

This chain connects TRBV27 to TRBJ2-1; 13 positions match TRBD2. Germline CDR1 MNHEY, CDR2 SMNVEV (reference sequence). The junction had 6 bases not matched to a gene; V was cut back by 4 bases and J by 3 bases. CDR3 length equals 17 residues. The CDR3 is CASSSGTSGAFYNEQFF. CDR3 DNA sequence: TGTGCCAGCAGTTCCGGGACTAGCGGGGCATTCTACAATGAGCAGTTCTTC.